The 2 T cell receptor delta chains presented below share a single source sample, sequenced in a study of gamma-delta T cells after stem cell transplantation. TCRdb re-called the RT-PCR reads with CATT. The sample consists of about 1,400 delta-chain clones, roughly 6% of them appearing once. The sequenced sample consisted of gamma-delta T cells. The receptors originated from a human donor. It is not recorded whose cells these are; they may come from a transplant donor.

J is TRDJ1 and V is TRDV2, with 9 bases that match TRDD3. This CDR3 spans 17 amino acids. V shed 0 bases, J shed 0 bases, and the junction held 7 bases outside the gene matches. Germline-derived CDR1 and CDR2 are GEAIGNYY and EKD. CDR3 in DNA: TGTGCCTGTGACACCGTCGAAGCTGGGGGATACACCGATAAACTCATCTTT. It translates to CACDTVEAGGYTDKLIF.

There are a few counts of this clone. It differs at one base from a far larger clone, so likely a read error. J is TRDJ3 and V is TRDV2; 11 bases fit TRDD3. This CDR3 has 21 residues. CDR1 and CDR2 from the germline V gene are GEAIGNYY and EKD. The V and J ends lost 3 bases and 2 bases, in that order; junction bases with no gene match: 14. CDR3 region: CACDAVVGDTTPPWDTRQMFF. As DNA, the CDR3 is TGTGCCTGTGACGCCGTAGTGGGGGATACGACCCCCCCCTGGGACACCCGACAGATGTTTTTC.